This T cell receptor (beta chain) is drawn from a study of control samples from healthy donors and cancer patients. This CDR3 is built from 15 residues. Trimming took 5 bases from V and 7 from J; bases not matched to a gene: 10. CDR1 and CDR2 (germline): MGHRA, YSYEKL. Profiled with immunoSEQ multiplex PCR; TCRdb holds only in-frame clones, not every one. The table shows approximately 97,000 clones, with about 90% occurring only once. The sequenced material came from blood. This TCR derives from a woman aged 18 to 35 in good health. The chain couples TRBV4-1 to TRBJ1-4; 7 nucleotides align to TRBD1. The CDR3 DNA reads as TGCGCCAGCAGCGGTAGGGGGCTGCAGAGTGAAAAACTGTTTTTT. This encodes CASSGRGLQSEKLFF.